This T cell receptor beta chain originates from a study of T cell clonotyping in hematopoietic cell transplantation. For the study at large: Recipient samples before transplant were obtained post-cytoreduction. Study-level results: After transplant, recipient diversity fell while pathologically expanded clonotypes grew through day 180.

This table comes from immunoSEQ multiplex PCR, and its TCRdb copy is limited to in-frame clones, with some not included. Found here are 7,000 to 9,500 clones, 85% to 90% of them singletons; the top ten hold roughly 6.8%. Sample time point: recipient sample about 28 days before transplant, after cytoreduction. To note about this clone: Its antigen is as yet unknown.

Trimming removed 0 bases at V and 1 base at J, with 9 bases between. Germline CDR1 SGHTS, CDR2 YDEGEE. This CDR3 region has 15 residues. This material consisted of peripheral blood mononuclear cells, taken before stem cell transplant. This receptor was obtained from a man in his sixties with acute myeloid leukemia. Some clones in this sample may be carry-over from other donors' samples. The chain uses TRBV5-8 and TRBJ2-3; D is undetermined. CDR3 sequence (DNA): TGTGCCAGCAGCTTGGAACGTTGGGGCACAGATACGCAGTATTTT. It yields the protein CASSLERWGTDTQYF.